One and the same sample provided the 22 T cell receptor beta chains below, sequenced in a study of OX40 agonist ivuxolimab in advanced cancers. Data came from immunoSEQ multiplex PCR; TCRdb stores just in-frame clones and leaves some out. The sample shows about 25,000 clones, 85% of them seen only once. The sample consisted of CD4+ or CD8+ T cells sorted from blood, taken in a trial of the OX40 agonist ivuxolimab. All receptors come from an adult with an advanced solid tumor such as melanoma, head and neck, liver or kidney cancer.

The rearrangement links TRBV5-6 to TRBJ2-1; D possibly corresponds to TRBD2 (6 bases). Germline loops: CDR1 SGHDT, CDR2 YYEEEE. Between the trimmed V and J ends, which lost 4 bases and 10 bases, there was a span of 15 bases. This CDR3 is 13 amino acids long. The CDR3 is CASSLAGLTEQFF. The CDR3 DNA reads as TGTGCCAGCAGCCTCGCGGGGTTAACAGAGCAGTTCTTC.

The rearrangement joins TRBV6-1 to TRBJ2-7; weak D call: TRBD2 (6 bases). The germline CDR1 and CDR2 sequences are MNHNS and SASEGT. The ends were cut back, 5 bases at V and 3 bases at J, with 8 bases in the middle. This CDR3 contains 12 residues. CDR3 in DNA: TGTGCCAGCAGTTGGGGACTCTACGAGCAGTACTTC. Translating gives CASSWGLYEQYF.

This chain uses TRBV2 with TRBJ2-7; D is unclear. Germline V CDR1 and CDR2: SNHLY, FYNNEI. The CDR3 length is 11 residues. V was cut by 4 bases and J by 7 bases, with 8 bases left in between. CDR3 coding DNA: TGTGCCAGCAGTGTGGGTGGGGAGCAGTACTTC. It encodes CASSVGGEQYF. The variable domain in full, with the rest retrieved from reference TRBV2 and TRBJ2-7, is EPEVTQTPSHQVTQMGQEVILRCVPISNHLYFYWYRQILGQKVEFLVSFYNNEISEKSEIFDDQFSVERPDGSNFTLKIRSTKLEDSAMYFCASSVGGEQYFGPGTRLTVT.

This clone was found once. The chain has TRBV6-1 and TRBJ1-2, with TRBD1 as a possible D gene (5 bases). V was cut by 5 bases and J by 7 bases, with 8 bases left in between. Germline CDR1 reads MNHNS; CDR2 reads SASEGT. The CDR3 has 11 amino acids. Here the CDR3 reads CASSYGGGYTF. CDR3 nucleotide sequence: TGTGCCAGCAGTTACGGGGGTGGCTACACCTTC.

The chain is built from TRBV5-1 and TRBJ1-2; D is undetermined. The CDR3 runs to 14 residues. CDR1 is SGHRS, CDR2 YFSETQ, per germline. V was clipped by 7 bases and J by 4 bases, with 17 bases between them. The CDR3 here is CASPTVRKTYGYTF. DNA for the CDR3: TGCGCCAGCCCCACGGTTCGAAAGACCTATGGCTACACCTTC.

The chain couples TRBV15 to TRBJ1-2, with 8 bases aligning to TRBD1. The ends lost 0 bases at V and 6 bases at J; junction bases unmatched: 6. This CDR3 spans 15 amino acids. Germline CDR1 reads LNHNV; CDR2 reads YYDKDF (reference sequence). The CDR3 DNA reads TGTGCCACCAGCAGAGAAGCCAGGGGGCTGGATGGCTACACCTTC. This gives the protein CATSREARGLDGYTF.

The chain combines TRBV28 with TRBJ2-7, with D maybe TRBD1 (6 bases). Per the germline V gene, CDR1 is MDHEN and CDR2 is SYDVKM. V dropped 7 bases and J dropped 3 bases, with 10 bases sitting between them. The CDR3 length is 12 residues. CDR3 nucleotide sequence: TGTGCCAGCACAACAGGGCACTACGAGCAGTACTTC. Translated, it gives CASTTGHYEQYF.

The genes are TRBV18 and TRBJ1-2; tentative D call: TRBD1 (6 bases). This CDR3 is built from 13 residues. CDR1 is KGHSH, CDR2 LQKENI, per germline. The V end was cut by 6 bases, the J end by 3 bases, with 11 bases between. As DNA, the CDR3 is TGTGCCAGCTCGCCGACAGGAGACTATGGCTACACCTTC. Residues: CASSPTGDYGYTF.

CDR3 sequence reads: CASSRDAYEQYF. In nucleotides, the CDR3 is TGTGCCAGCAGCCGGGATGCCTACGAGCAGTACTTC. This chain uses TRBV11-3 with TRBJ2-7; tentative D call: TRBD2 (5 bases). Trimming shortened V by 5 bases and J by 2 bases, and 7 bases separated the two germline ends. CDR1 and CDR2 (germline): SGHNT, YENEEA. This CDR3 is built from 12 residues. Variable domain in full (rest from reference TRBV11-3 and TRBJ2-7): EAGVVQSPRYKIIEKKQPVAFWCNPISGHNTLYWYLQNLGQGPELLIRYENEEAVDDSQLPKDRFSAERLKGVDSTLKIQPAELGDSAVYLCASSRDAYEQYFGPGTRLTVT.

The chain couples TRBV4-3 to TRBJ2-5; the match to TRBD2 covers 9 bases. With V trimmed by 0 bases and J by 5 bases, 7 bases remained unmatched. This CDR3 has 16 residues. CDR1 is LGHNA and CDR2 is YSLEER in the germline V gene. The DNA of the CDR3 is TGCGCCAGCAGCCAAGAGCTAGCGGGAAATGTGGAGACCCAGTACTTC. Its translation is CASSQELAGNVETQYF.

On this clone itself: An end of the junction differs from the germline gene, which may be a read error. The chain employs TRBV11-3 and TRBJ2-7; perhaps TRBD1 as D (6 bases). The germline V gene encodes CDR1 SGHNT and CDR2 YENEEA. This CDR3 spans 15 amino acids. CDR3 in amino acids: CASSQYRDISYEQYF. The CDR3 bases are TGCGCCAGCAGCCAATACCGGGACATCTCCTACGAGCAGTACTTC.

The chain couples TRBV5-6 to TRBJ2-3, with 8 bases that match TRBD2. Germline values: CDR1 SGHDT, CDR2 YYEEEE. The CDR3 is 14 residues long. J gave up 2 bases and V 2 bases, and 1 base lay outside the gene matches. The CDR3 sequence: CASSLAGATDTQYF. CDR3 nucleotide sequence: TGTGCCAGCAGCTTAGCGGGGGCCACAGATACGCAGTATTTT.

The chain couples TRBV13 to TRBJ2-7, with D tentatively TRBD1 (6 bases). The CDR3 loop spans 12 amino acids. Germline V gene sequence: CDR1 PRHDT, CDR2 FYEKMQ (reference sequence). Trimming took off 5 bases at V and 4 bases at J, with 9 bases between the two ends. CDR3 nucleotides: TGTGCCAGCAGCCTGGGGGCGTACGAGCAGTACTTC. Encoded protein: CASSLGAYEQYF. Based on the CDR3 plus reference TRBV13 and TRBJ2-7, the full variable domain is AAGVIQSPRHLIKEKRETATLKCYPIPRHDTVYWYQQGPGQDPQFLISFYEKMQSDKGSIPDRFSAQQFSDYHSELNMSSLELGDSALYFCASSLGAYEQYFGPGTRLTVT.

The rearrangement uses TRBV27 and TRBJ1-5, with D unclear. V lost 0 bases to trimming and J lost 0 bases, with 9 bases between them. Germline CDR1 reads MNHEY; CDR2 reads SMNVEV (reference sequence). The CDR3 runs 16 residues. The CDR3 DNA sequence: TGTGCCAGCAGTTTATCCGGCTCGGATAGCAATCAGCCCCAGCATTTT. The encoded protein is CASSLSGSDSNQPQHF.

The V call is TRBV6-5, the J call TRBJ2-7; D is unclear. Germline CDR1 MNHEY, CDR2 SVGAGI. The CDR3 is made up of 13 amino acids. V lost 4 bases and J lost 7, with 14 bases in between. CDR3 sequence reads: CASSLGGTGEQYF. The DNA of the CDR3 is TGTGCCAGCAGTTTAGGTGGTACGGGTGAGCAGTACTTC.

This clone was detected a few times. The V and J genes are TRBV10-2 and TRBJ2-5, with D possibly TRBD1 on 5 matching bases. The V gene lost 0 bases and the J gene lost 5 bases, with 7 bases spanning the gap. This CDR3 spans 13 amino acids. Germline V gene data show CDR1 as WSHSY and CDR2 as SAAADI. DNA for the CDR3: TGCGCCAGCAGTGAGTCGGGGCTGGAGACCCAGTACTTC. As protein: CASSESGLETQYF.

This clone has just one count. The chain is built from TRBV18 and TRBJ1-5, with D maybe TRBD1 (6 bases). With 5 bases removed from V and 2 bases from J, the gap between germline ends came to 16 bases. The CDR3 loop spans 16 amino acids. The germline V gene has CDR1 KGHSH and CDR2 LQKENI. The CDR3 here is CASSEQGGYGNQPQHF. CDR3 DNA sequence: TGTGCCAGCTCAGAACAGGGCGGGTATGGCAATCAGCCCCAGCATTTT.

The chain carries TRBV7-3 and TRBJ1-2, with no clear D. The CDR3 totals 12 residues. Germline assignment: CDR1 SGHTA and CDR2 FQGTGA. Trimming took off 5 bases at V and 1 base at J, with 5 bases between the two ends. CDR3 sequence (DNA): TGTGCCAGCAGCCCAGATAACTATGGCTACACCTTC. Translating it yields CASSPDNYGYTF.

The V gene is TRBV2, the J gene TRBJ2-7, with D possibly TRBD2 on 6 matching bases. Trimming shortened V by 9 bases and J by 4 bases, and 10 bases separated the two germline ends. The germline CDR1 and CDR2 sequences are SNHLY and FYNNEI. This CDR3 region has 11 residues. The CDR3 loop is CARGGVYEQYF. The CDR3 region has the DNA TGTGCCAGGGGGGGAGTTTACGAGCAGTACTTC.

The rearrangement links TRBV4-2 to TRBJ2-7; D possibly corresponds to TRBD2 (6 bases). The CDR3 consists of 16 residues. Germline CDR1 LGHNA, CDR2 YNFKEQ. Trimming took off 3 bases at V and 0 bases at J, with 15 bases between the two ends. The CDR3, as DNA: TGTGCCAGCAGCCAGAGGCGGGACTTACCCTCCTACGAGCAGTACTTC. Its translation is CASSQRRDLPSYEQYF.

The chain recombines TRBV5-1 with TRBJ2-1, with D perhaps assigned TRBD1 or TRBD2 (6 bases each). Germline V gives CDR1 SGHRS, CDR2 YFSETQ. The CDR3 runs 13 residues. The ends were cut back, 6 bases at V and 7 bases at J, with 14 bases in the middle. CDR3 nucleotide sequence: TGCGCCAGCAAGGCAGGGGCGGGGAATGAGCAGTTCTTC. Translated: CASKAGAGNEQFF.

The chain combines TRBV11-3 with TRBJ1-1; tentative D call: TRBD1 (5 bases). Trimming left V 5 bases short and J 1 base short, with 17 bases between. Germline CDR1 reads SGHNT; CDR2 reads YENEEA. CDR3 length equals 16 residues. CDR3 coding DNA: TGTGCCAGCAGCCGCGGGGCACCCAATTCGAACACTGAAGCTTTCTTT. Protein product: CASSRGAPNSNTEAFF. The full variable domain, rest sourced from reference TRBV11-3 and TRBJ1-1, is EAGVVQSPRYKIIEKKQPVAFWCNPISGHNTLYWYLQNLGQGPELLIRYENEEAVDDSQLPKDRFSAERLKGVDSTLKIQPAELGDSAVYLCASSRGAPNSNTEAFFGQGTRLTVV.